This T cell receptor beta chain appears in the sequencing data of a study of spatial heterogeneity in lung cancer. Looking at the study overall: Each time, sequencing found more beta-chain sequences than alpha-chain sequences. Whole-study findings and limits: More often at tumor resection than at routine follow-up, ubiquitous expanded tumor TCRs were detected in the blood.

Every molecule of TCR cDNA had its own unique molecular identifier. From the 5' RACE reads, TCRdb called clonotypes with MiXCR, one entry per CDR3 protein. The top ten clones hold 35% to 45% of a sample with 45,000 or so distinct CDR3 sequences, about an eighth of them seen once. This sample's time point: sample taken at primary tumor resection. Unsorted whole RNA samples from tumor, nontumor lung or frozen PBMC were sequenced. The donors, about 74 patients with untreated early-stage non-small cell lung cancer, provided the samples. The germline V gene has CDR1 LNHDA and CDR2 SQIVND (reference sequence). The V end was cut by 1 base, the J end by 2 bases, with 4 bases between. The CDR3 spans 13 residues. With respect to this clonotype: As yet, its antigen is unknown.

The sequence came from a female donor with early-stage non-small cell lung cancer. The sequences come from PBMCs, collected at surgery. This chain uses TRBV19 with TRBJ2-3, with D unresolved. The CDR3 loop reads CASSIVDTDTQYF. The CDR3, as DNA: TGTGCCAGTAGTATAGTGGACACAGATACGCAGTATTTT.